This entry concerns a single T cell receptor beta chain. No antigen is known for it. The data originate from a study of blood T cells in healthy people across ages. The study, taken as a whole, reports: Because sorting was not performed, PBMCs prevented conclusive naive versus antigen-experienced comparison.

Aged about 6 to 95, donors were systemically healthy Caucasians from Russia. Peripheral blood from each donor was collected in a volume of approximately 9.5 milliliters. Through a sample-barcoded 5' primer and a J-beta primer mix, a second PCR was run for roughly 6 to 11 cycles. A template-switch adaptor containing 12 random nucleotides labeled each cDNA molecule. TCRdb reprocessed the 5' RACE reads with MiXCR, giving one entry per CDR3 protein. The sample contains 750,000 to 950,000 distinct CDR3 sequences, about 53% of which appear only once. This clonotype was sampled from an elderly man in good health. Sequencing was performed on blood.

DNA of the CDR3: TGCAGTGCCACGACAGCCACGGCAAATGAACTGTTTTTT. It yields the protein CSATTATANELFF. The rearrangement joins TRBV20-1 to TRBJ1-4; D is perhaps TRBD1 (5 bases). Germline-derived CDR1 and CDR2 are DFQATT and SNEGSKA (reference sequence). The CDR3 runs to 13 residues. V was cut by 6 bases and J by 12 bases, with 20 bases left in between.